Below, 5 T cell receptor beta chains from the same sample are listed, as sequenced in a study of cytomegalovirus exposure and HLA in healthy donors. Vbeta (60) and Jbeta (13) primers were used in the PCR. Repertoires were generated with immunoSEQ multiplex PCR, while TCRdb's copy carries only in-frame clones and drops some. The sample gives roughly 100,000 clones, around three quarters of which show up once; around 5.8% is in the top ten. The sequencing input was PBMCs. The receptors originated from a woman aged 50 to 65 in good health and CMV-seropositive.

V is TRBV19 and J is TRBJ2-3; TRBD2 is a possible D gene (5 bases). The CDR3 contains 14 residues. V was shortened by 8 bases and J by 1 base, with 13 bases between the two germline ends. Germline V CDR1 and CDR2: LNHDA, SQIVND (reference sequence). This chain's CDR3 is CASRRGGGTDTQYF. The CDR3 coding sequence is TGTGCCAGTCGCCGGGGTGGAGGCACAGATACGCAGTATTTT.

J is TRBJ2-7 and V is TRBV7-9; weak D call: TRBD2 (5 bases). Per germline, CDR1 SEHNR and CDR2 FQNEAQ (reference sequence). Deletions cut 1 base from V and 2 bases from J, with 15 bases between. The CDR3 totals 16 residues. This CDR3 reads CASSLGETLLPYEQYF. The CDR3 nucleotides read TGTGCCAGCAGCTTAGGGGAGACACTCCTACCCTACGAGCAGTACTTC.

This clone was seen a single time. This chain uses TRBV7-3 with TRBJ2-3, with 9 bases lining up with TRBD2. Germline V gene lookup returns CDR1 SGHTA and CDR2 FQGTGA. V lost 5 bases, J lost 6 bases, and 6 bases stayed unmatched. This CDR3 has 14 residues. CDR3 protein: CASSPGLAGDTQYF. In DNA form, the CDR3 reads TGTGCCAGCAGCCCGGGACTAGCAGGGGATACGCAGTATTTT.

The CDR3 protein is CASTFRGNYGYTF. For the CDR3, the DNA is TGTGCCAGTACCTTCAGGGGGAACTATGGCTACACCTTC. This chain joins TRBV19 and TRBJ1-2; 7 bases map to TRBD1. Germline values: CDR1 LNHDA, CDR2 SQIVND (reference sequence). V lost 7 bases and J lost 2; bases outside the gene matches: 4. The CDR3 sequence is 13 residues long. The full variable domain, its missing parts supplied by reference TRBV19 and TRBJ1-2, is DGGITQSPKYLFRKEGQNVTLSCEQNLNHDAMYWYRQDPGQGLRLIYYSQIVNDFQKGDIAEGYSVSREKKESFPLTVTSAQKNPTAFYLCASTFRGNYGYTFGSGTRLTVV.

V gene TRBV18 combines with J gene TRBJ1-3, with TRBD1 identical over 7 bases. V gave up 3 bases and J gave up 4 bases; unmatched junction bases: 3. The CDR3 is made up of 14 amino acids. Germline V gives CDR1 KGHSH, CDR2 LQKENI. The CDR3 reads CASSPGQAGNTIYF. In nucleotides, the CDR3 is TGTGCCAGCTCACCTGGACAGGCGGGAAACACCATATATTTT. The variable domain in full, completed from reference TRBV18 and TRBJ1-3, reads NAGVMQNPRHLVRRRGQEARLRCSPMKGHSHVYWYRQLPEEGLKFMVYLQKENIIDESGMPKERFSAEFPKEGPSILRIQQVVRGDSAAYFCASSPGQAGNTIYFGEGSWLTVV.